The 2 T cell receptor beta chains given below trace back to one sample, sequenced in a study of T cell changes during pregnancy in multiple sclerosis. Sequencing used immunoSEQ multiplex PCR; TCRdb keeps in-frame clones, though not all of them. The sample consists of just under 50,000 clones, roughly 95% of them appearing once. The sequenced sample was CD4+ T cells from peripheral blood mononuclear cells, obtained in the third trimester of pregnancy. Receptor source: a female donor with multiple sclerosis, enrolled in a pregnancy study.

The V and J genes are TRBV19 and TRBJ1-1, with 8 nucleotides matching TRBD1. CDR3 size: 17 residues. Per germline, CDR1 LNHDA and CDR2 SQIVND (reference sequence). V lost 1 base, J lost 0 bases, and 7 bases stayed unmatched. CDR3 region: CASSIAGRGRMNTEAFF. CDR3 in DNA: TGTGCCAGTAGTATAGCGGGCAGGGGGCGCATGAACACTGAAGCTTTCTTT.

The chain employs TRBV18 and TRBJ2-1; D ambiguous. Germline V CDR1 and CDR2: KGHSH, LQKENI. Trimming took off 0 bases at V and 3 bases at J, with 12 bases between the two ends. This CDR3 is built from 16 residues. The CDR3 DNA sequence: TGTGCCAGCTCACCACCTAGTAGCTCCCTCTACAATGAGCAGTTCTTC. This codes for CASSPPSSSLYNEQFF.